The present T cell receptor beta chain was sequenced within a study of shared clonotypes between healthy human individuals (dated by TCRdb to 2020 to 2022). For context, the study as a whole: A couple of women and a few men aged 18 to 49 years were included in the cohort. For each donor, CD4 naive and CD4 memory were each run on three plates, CD8 naive on two plates, and CD8 memory on one plate. The study deeply sequenced blood TCR repertoires of about five healthy adults to estimate repertoire size and the extent of clonotype sharing between individuals. To increase sequencing depth and limit assay-specific biases, different laboratories used diverse techniques to prepare libraries and sequence TCR repertoires. Each donor's leukapheresis produced roughly between roughly 0.85 and 10 billion PBMCs. Broad study findings and their caveats: Sharing across a few donors was observed for about 5% of naive CD4, over 3% of naive CD8, 2% to 2.5% of memory CD4, and approximately 0.41% of memory CD8 clonotypes. Pairwise subsampling led to the expectation that sequencing depth would affect the degree of clonotype sharing among donors. The genetic and exposure-history diversity represented was limited by the small number of donors. Naive subsets generally had larger estimated clonotype richness than memory subsets. Sampling was limited to blood, and TCR repertoires in tissue likely differ from TCR repertoires in blood. Higher generation probabilities were observed for clonotypes shared by all four sorted-subset donors than for non-shared clonotypes. Even with the large sequencing depth, rarefaction of the sorted-subset datasets indicated that sequencing was incomplete.

CD8 naive samples were obtained by positive selection for CCR7 among CD45RO-negative cells, yielding a CD45RA+CCR7+ population from which TemRA cells were excluded. Donors were healthy HIV-negative adults with no recently reported acute infections or vaccinations. Only Caucasian adults living in Nashville, Tennessee, USA were represented among the donors. Blood was obtained by leukapheresis, after which PBMCs were separated by Ficoll-Histopaque density gradient centrifugation and cryopreserved in liquid nitrogen vapor phase. Analytical flow cytometry was used to check the purity and quantity of every magnetically sorted T cell population. Each sorted fraction had its genomic DNA isolated and then quantified by UV absorbance on a Nanodrop 2000c. For CDR1 and CDR2, the germline V gene (reference sequence) lists LNHDA and SQIVND. V lost 3 bases and J lost 5 bases, and the count of bases not matched to a germline gene is 7. The CDR3 covers 15 residues, taking in both the cysteine and the phenylalanine. Here the CDR3 DNA is all that survives: 45 bases in frame from base 1.

Using the deep immunoSEQ assay, TCR CDR3 regions were amplified from genomic DNA by multiplex PCR. Extracted genomic DNA from each cell subset was spread evenly across all wells of several immunoSEQ 96-well plates, with each plate serving as a replicate. For sorted subsets, each replicate PCR was loaded with around 220 ng genomic DNA, equivalent to approximately 33,000 T cell genomes. Purified libraries were quantified with a Qubit 3.0 fluorometer, sized on a Bioanalyzer 2100, and re-quantified with the KAPA Library Quantification kit. A separate single-read 150-cycle Illumina NextSeq 550 flow cell was used to sequence each immunoSEQ 96-well plate. On the authors' methods: Because the immunoSEQ output held only junctional sequences and lacked quality scores, the filtering could not match the filtering applied to full-length reads. Sequences were annotated with PyIR, a Python wrapper for IgBLAST v1.9, using IMGT germline references to assign V/J genes and CDR3. Reads with weak V/J assignments (E-value above 1e-6), missing CDR3, stop codons, out-of-frame junctions, or ambiguous translated residues were removed. V3J clonotypes were defined as sequences sharing an identical inferred V gene, J gene, and CDR3 amino acid sequence. To compute the percentage overlap between repertoires, the number of shared unique clonotypes was divided by the size of the smaller repertoire. Richness of each repertoire was evaluated using RTK rarefaction, the Chao1 estimator, and Recon v2.1 estimates of unobserved clonotypes. For all TCRbeta clonotypes obtained by the gDNA method from a few donors, generation probabilities were computed with OLGA. What TCRdb holds here is the immuneACCESS table cut down to in-frame rearrangements. Part of the clones is not present; checked against another copy, under half of the missing clones reflect an unresolved V gene, and the others are unexplained. From that table come the V and J calls and clone size; the DNA was used to work out D and trimming. This sample holds about 610,000 clones; 96% were observed only once. The ten largest clonotypes hold 0.11% of the sample.

A word on this clone: Its antigen is unknown. Base qualities are not recorded, but no much larger clone differs from it by a single base.

The V and J genes are TRBV19 and TRBJ2-1; TRBD2 aligns with 7 central bases. This receptor was identified in a woman aged 25 to 39 in good health. Sequencing used naive CD8+ T cells sorted from blood. The meaning of the sample's cell subset or site label: CD45RA+CCR7+. The encoded CDR3 is CASSISGEGDNEQFF. The nucleotides read TGTGCCAGTAGTATCTCGGGGGAGGGAGACAATGAGCAGTTCTTC.